These 22 T cell receptor beta chains originate from one sample sequenced in a study of neoadjuvant anti-PD-1 for oral cavity cancer. Sequenced by immunoSEQ multiplex PCR; TCRdb stores in-frame clones only, minus some. The table records about 14,000 clones, about 70% of them present only once. This specimen was PBMCs, taken before nivolumab (anti-PD-1) treatment. These TCRs come from a person aged 35-79 years with oral cavity squamous cell carcinoma.

As DNA, the CDR3 is TGTGCCAGCAGCGTCAACAGGGATTCCTACGAGCAGTACTTC. It translates to CASSVNRDSYEQYF. This rearrangement joins TRBV11-2 to TRBJ2-7; D may be TRBD1 (6 bases). This CDR3 has 14 amino acids. Germline CDR1 SGHAT, CDR2 FQNNGV. V dropped 5 bases and J dropped 1 base, with 12 bases sitting between them.

The genes are TRBV4-2 and TRBJ2-7; 8 nucleotides align to TRBD2. V lost 4 bases, J lost 6 bases, and 23 bases stayed unmatched. The CDR3 is 19 amino acids. Germline V gene lookup returns CDR1 LGHNA and CDR2 YNFKEQ. Here the CDR3 reads CASSPQAAGVGTRGSEQYF. The CDR3 DNA sequence: TGTGCCAGCAGCCCTCAGGCCGCAGGGGTCGGGACTAGAGGCAGCGAGCAGTACTTC.

The chain carries TRBV6-1 and TRBJ1-2; D is undetermined. CDR3 length: 14 amino acids. Trimming removed 6 bases at V and 8 bases at J, with 19 bases between. The germline V gene has CDR1 MNHNS and CDR2 SASEGT. This chain's CDR3 is CASSLRTDPGGYTF. Here the CDR3 DNA reads TGTGCCAGCAGCTTGAGGACGGATCCGGGGGGCTACACCTTC.

This clone was seen more than once but under ten times. The chain is built from TRBV14 and TRBJ2-3; 7 bases line up with TRBD1. J gave up 1 base and V 3 bases, and 7 bases lay outside the gene matches. Per the germline V gene, CDR1 is SGHDN and CDR2 is FVKESK. The CDR3 consists of 16 residues. The CDR3: CASSHLGTAGTDTQYF. The CDR3 DNA sequence: TGTGCCAGCAGCCACCTCGGGACAGCCGGCACAGATACGCAGTATTTT.

The chain recombines TRBV7-8 with TRBJ2-7, with D unresolved. The CDR3 has 17 residues. Per the germline V gene, CDR1 is SGHVS and CDR2 is FQNEAQ. V lost 1 base and J lost 0, with 16 bases in between. This CDR3 reads CASSLVSAGANSYEQYF. Written as DNA, the CDR3 is TGTGCCAGCAGCTTAGTATCGGCCGGAGCAAACTCCTACGAGCAGTACTTC.

The chain combines TRBV30 with TRBJ2-4, with 8 bases identical to TRBD2. Germline CDR1 and CDR2: GTSNPN and SVGIG (reference sequence). The CDR3 contains 14 residues. Trimming took 3 bases from V and 6 from J; bases not matched to a gene: 7. This chain's CDR3 is CAWSRLARLNIQYF. DNA for the CDR3: TGTGCCTGGAGCAGACTAGCGCGATTAAACATTCAGTACTTC.

The gene calls are TRBV7-3 and TRBJ2-5; D is perhaps TRBD1 (5 bases). V lost 4 bases, J lost 4 bases, and 13 bases lay in between. This CDR3 has 14 amino acids. Germline V gene sequence: CDR1 SGHTA, CDR2 FQGTGA. The CDR3 sequence is CASSSRGRPETQYF. CDR3 bases: TGTGCCAGCAGCTCAAGGGGTAGGCCAGAGACCCAGTACTTC. Drawing the rest from reference TRBV7-3 and TRBJ2-5, the complete variable domain is GAGVSQTPSNKVTEKGKYVELRCDPISGHTALYWYRQSLGQGPEFLIYFQGTGAADDSGLPNDRFFAVRPEGSVSTLKIQRTERGDSAVYLCASSSRGRPETQYFGPGTRLLVL.

The genes are TRBV27 and TRBJ2-7; D unclear. The CDR3 covers 15 residues. The V and J ends lost 3 bases and 3 bases respectively, with 15 bases between them. Germline V gene data show CDR1 as MNHEY and CDR2 as SMNVEV (reference sequence). The CDR3 spells CASSFGPVILYEQYF. In DNA form, the CDR3 reads TGTGCCAGCAGTTTCGGTCCCGTAATTCTCTACGAGCAGTACTTC.

The rearrangement links TRBV4-1 to TRBJ1-5; D might be TRBD1 (6 bases). Germline V gives CDR1 MGHRA, CDR2 YSYEKL. Trimming removed 1 base from V and 3 bases from J, with 16 bases in between. The CDR3 runs to 17 residues. CDR3 region: CASSQGWQGFSNQPQHF. The CDR3 coding sequence is TGCGCCAGCAGCCAAGGGTGGCAGGGGTTCTCCAATCAGCCCCAGCATTTT.

The CDR3 DNA reads as TGTGCCAGCAGCCACCATTGGTCCTACAATGAGCAGTTCTTC. Amino acids: CASSHHWSYNEQFF. This chain joins TRBV16 and TRBJ2-1; D not resolved. This CDR3 comprises 14 residues. The germline V gene encodes CDR1 KGHSY and CDR2 FQNENV. V lost 3 bases and J 1 base, leaving 7 bases between the germline ends. Combining the CDR3 with reference TRBV16 and TRBJ2-1 gives the whole variable domain GEEVAQTPKHLVRGEGQKAKLYCAPIKGHSYVFWYQQVLKNEFKFLISFQNENVFDETGMPKERFSAKCLPNSPCSLEIQATKLEDSAVYFCASSHHWSYNEQFFGPGTRLTVL.

CDR3 bases: TGTGCCAGCAGTGAATTCGGGAGGACGAATGAAGCTTTCTTT. This sequence encodes CASSEFGRTNEAFF. This chain links TRBV25-1 with TRBJ1-1; the D is unclear. Germline CDR1 reads MGHDK; CDR2 reads SYGVNS. This CDR3 is 14 amino acids long. The V gene lost 1 base and the J gene lost 7 bases, with 13 bases spanning the gap.

The rearrangement uses TRBV5-1 and TRBJ2-5; D may be TRBD1 (5 bases). The CDR3 has 14 residues. With 0 bases removed from V and 2 bases from J, the gap between germline ends came to 8 bases. Germline V gene data show CDR1 as SGHRS and CDR2 as YFSETQ. DNA of the CDR3: TGCGCCAGCAGCTTGGCCGACAGACAAGAGACCCAGTACTTC. It encodes CASSLADRQETQYF.

V is TRBV5-1 and J is TRBJ2-7; either TRBD1 or TRBD2 may fit D (5 bases each). The CDR3 is made up of 16 amino acids. Per the germline V gene, CDR1 is SGHRS and CDR2 is YFSETQ. Deletions cut 0 bases from V and 6 bases from J, with 19 bases between. As DNA, the CDR3 is TGCGCCAGCAGCTTGGCGGGACCACTTAACCGGGGCGAGCAGTACTTC. It specifies CASSLAGPLNRGEQYF.

This chain joins TRBV5-4 and TRBJ1-3; 7 bases are shared with TRBD1. CDR3 length: 16 residues. Germline-derived CDR1 and CDR2 are SGHNT and YYREEE (reference sequence). The junction had 5 bases not matched to a gene; V was cut back by 0 bases and J by 2 bases. This chain's CDR3 is CASSLDPTGAGNTIYF. DNA for the CDR3: TGTGCCAGCAGCTTGGATCCCACAGGGGCTGGAAACACCATATATTTT.

The chain is built from TRBV5-1 and TRBJ1-5; weak D call: TRBD1 (5 bases). Trimming cost V 4 bases and J 3 bases, with 11 bases left between them. This CDR3 is 14 amino acids long. Germline CDR1 and CDR2: SGHRS and YFSETQ. For the CDR3, the DNA is TGCGCCAGCAGCCCCGGGACCTACAATCAGCCCCAGCATTTT. Translated: CASSPGTYNQPQHF.

V and J are TRBV5-1 and TRBJ2-7; D may correspond to TRBD1 or TRBD2 (5 bases each). Germline-derived CDR1 and CDR2 are SGHRS and YFSETQ. Trimming removed 6 bases at V and 0 bases at J, with 10 bases between. This CDR3 is built from 13 residues. The CDR3 nucleotides are TGCGCCAGCAATCGGGGCAGCTCCTACGAGCAGTACTTC. Encoded protein: CASNRGSSYEQYF.

This chain connects TRBV7-3 to TRBJ2-3, with 10 bases lining up with TRBD2. Germline CDR1 SGHTA, CDR2 FQGTGA. The CDR3 totals 17 residues. With 5 bases clipped from V and 5 bases from J, the junction kept 13 bases outside the gene matches. This chain's CDR3 is CASSPRLAGVGIDTQYF. In nucleotides, the CDR3 is TGTGCCAGCAGCCCGCGGCTAGCGGGAGTTGGGATAGATACGCAGTATTTT.

This clone showed up just a few times. The rearrangement uses TRBV27 and TRBJ2-5, with TRBD1 as a possible D gene (6 bases). The germline V and J ends were trimmed by 3 bases and 1 base, with 9 bases remaining between them. This CDR3 contains 14 residues. Germline CDR1 and CDR2: MNHEY and SMNVEV (reference sequence). CDR3 residues: CASSFGQIQETQYF. The CDR3 bases are TGTGCCAGCAGTTTTGGACAGATCCAAGAGACCCAGTACTTC.

CDR3 protein: CASSPYLAGGPLSYNEQFF. CDR3 DNA: TGTGCCAGCAGTCCCTACCTAGCGGGAGGGCCTTTGAGCTACAATGAGCAGTTCTTC. The gene calls are TRBV27 and TRBJ2-1, with 12 bases matching TRBD2. CDR1 MNHEY and CDR2 SMNVEV come from the germline V gene (reference sequence). The CDR3 is 19 residues long. Trimming took 5 bases from V and 3 from J; bases not matched to a gene: 14.

This chain uses TRBV30 with TRBJ2-3; tentative D call: TRBD2 (5 bases). V was cut by 4 bases and J by 2 bases, with 10 bases left in between. CDR1 and CDR2 from the germline V gene are GTSNPN and SVGIG (reference sequence). The CDR3 is 13 amino acids. The CDR3 DNA follows: TGTGCCTGGACTAGCTCTACCACAGATACGCAGTATTTT. Amino acid sequence: CAWTSSTTDTQYF.

The CDR3 sequence is CASSLGRSTDTQYF. DNA of the CDR3: TGTGCCAGCAGCTTGGGCAGAAGCACAGATACGCAGTATTTT. V gene TRBV5-6 combines with J gene TRBJ2-3; D is uncertain. Germline-derived CDR1 and CDR2 are SGHDT and YYEEEE. The CDR3 runs to 14 residues. V was cut by 0 bases and J by 0 bases, with 5 bases left in between.

The genes are TRBV25-1 and TRBJ2-1; D is possibly TRBD2 (5 bases). Germline V gene lookup returns CDR1 MGHDK and CDR2 SYGVNS. There are 17 residues in the CDR3. V was cut by 3 bases and J by 0 bases, with 15 bases left in between. CDR3 coding DNA: TGTGCCAGCAGTGACCTGAGGGCCTCGAGCTCCTACAATGAGCAGTTCTTC. Protein: CASSDLRASSSYNEQFF. Using reference TRBV25-1 and TRBJ2-1 for the parts outside the CDR3, the full variable domain is EADIYQTPRYLVIGTGKKITLECSQTMGHDKMYWYQQDPGMELHLIHYSYGVNSTEKGDLSSESTVSRIRTEHFPLTLESARPSHTSQYLCASSDLRASSSYNEQFFGPGTRLTVL.